This T cell receptor (beta chain) was captured in a study of blood T cells in healthy people across ages. Study summary: About one barcoded TCR beta cDNA was captured per two T cells.

Study outcomes and limitations: With age, beta diversity per million T cells declined roughly linearly, significantly by 35 to 40. Since the PBMCs were unsorted, naive and antigen-experienced cells could not be conclusively compared. There were more naive CD4+ cells and higher diversity in long-lived donors than in aged donors.

The second PCR ran roughly 6 to 11 cycles with a sample-barcoded 5' primer and J-beta primers. Each CDR3 protein gets one entry after TCRdb re-called the 5' RACE reads with MiXCR. The sample records about 1.8 million distinct CDR3 sequences, around 50% being singletons. This CDR3 has 15 residues. V was pared by 7 bases and J by 0 bases, with 14 bases between. With respect to this clonotype: What it binds is unknown.

This receptor was taken from a woman aged 40 to 49 in good health. The specimen sequenced was blood. This chain uses TRBV12-3 or TRBV12-4 with TRBJ2-3, with D possibly matching TRBD2 (6 bases). CDR3 nucleotides: TGTGCCAGCACCCGAGCGGGCCCAAGCACAGATACGCAGTATTTT. It is translated as CASTRAGPSTDTQYF.